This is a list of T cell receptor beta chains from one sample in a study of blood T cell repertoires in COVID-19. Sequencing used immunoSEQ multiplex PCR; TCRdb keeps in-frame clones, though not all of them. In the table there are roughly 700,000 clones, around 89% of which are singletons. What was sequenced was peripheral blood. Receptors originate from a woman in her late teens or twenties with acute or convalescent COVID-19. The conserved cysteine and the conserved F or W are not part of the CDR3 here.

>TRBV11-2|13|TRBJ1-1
ASSGAGQGQAEAF
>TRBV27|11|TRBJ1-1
ASSQQGNTEAF
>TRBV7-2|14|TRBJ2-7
ASSSSGTSGPYEQY
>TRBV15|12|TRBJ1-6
ATSSGDRDSPLH
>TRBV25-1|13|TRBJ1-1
ASSEPDRGDTEAF
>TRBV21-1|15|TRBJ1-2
ASSTTPQGLTNYGYT
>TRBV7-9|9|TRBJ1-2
ASKLGRGYT
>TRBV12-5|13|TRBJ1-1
ASGLVQAVNTEAF
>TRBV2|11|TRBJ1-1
ASRLQTGSKAF
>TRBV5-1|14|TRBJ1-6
ASSLRAVTGNSPLH
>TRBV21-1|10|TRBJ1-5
ASRSSYQPQH
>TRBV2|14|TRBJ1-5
ASRVSRGPSNQPQH
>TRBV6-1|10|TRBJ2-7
ASSDPGHEQY
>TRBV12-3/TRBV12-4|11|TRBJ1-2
ASSPGQGMSYT
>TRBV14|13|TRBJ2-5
ASGLGSPGRETQY
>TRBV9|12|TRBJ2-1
ASSEVPGYNEQF
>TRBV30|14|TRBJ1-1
AWSVPFARANTEAF
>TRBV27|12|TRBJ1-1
ASSPLGTEGEAF
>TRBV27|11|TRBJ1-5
ASRQGSNQPQH
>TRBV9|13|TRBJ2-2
ASSSAGYFPGELF
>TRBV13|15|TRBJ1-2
ASSSHKPTGQRNGYT
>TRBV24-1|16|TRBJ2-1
ATSGSGGKIGKGNEQF
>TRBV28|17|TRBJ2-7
ASSSHAGTSGGALYEQY
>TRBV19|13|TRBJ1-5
ASSIDSGSNQPQH
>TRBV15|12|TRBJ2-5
ATSREDTQETQY
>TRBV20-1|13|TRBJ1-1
SASGGLKENTEAF
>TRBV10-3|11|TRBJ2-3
AIKAAGTDTQY
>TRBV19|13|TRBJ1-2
ASRFGGRGSYGYT
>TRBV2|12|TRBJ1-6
ASRERQGNSPLH
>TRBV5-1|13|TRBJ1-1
ASSPLTELNTEAF
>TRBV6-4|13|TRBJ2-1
ASSNLAGTHNEQF
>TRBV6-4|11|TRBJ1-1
ASSYDRNTEAF
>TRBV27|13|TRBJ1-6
ASSLVSSYNSPLH
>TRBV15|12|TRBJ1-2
ATSRAQGRGGYT
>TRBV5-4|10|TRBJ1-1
ASSLQGPEAF
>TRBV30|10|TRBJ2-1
AWSETGNEQF
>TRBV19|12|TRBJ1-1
ASSRQGSNTEAF
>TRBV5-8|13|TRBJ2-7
ASSILAGELYEQY
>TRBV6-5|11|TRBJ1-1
ATGDGAAAEAF
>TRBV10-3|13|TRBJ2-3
AISDRGGNTDTQY
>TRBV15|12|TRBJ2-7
ATSTRDSTYEQY
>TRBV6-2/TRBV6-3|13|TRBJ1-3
ASSSWTGTGNTIY
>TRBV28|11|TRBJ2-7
ASSLSYRGEQY
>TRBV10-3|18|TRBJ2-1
AISGDSGGARDSSYNEQF
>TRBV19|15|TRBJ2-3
ASGPSAFRGYVDTQY
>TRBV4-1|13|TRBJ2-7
ASSQVGDRTYEQY
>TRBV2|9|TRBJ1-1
ASSEGGSIL
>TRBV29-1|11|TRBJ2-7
SVGGGNSYEQY
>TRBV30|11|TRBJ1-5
AWSLQAIQPQH
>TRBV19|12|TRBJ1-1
ASRIWDRDTEAF
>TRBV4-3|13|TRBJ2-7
ASSPVGGGQYEQY
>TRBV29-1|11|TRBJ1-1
SVEYRGSTEAF
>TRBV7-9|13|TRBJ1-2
ASSTLVQPNYGYT
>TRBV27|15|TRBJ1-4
ASSPKMTTGVGEKLF